Presented here are 13 T cell receptor beta chains from one specimen sequenced in a study of cytomegalovirus exposure and HLA in healthy donors. The PCR had 60 Vbeta and 13 Jbeta primers. Profiling relied on immunoSEQ multiplex PCR, and the TCRdb table lists in-frame clones only, not all of them. The table shows about 62,000 clones, with about four fifths occurring only once. Sequencing used PBMCs. These receptors were obtained from a woman in her 30s in good health and CMV-seronegative.

The rearrangement uses TRBV28 and TRBJ1-2; 7 bases map to TRBD1. Germline CDR1 MDHEN, CDR2 SYDVKM. This CDR3 contains 18 residues. J lost 5 bases, V lost 6 bases, and 21 bases had no gene match. The CDR3 spells CASRLQTGRKIQEYGYTF. The CDR3 DNA reads as TGTGCCAGCAGGTTACAGACAGGGAGAAAGATTCAAGAGTATGGCTACACCTTC.

The CDR3 DNA reads TGTGCCAGCAGCTTGCAGACAGGGGTGAGTGGTGAAGCTTTCTTT. This sequence encodes CASSLQTGVSGEAFF. The chain links TRBV11-2 to TRBJ1-1; 8 nucleotides align to TRBD1. The CDR3 has 15 amino acids. Germline CDR1 is SGHAT and CDR2 is FQNNGV. V lost 3 bases, J lost 7 bases, and 10 bases stayed unmatched.

This chain uses TRBV13 with TRBJ1-4; maybe TRBD1 (6 bases). With 4 bases removed from V and 8 bases from J, the gap between germline ends came to 20 bases. CDR1 PRHDT and CDR2 FYEKMQ come from the germline V gene (reference sequence). This CDR3 comprises 16 residues. CDR3 sequence: CASSYRSGAVEEKLFF. CDR3 DNA: TGTGCCAGCAGCTACCGGTCAGGGGCAGTGGAGGAAAAACTGTTTTTT.

This sequence joins TRBV9 and TRBJ1-2; possible D gene TRBD1, 6 bases. Trimming shortened V by 0 bases and J by 2 bases, and 11 bases separated the two germline ends. Per the germline V gene, CDR1 is SGDLS and CDR2 is YYNGEE. The CDR3 is 15 amino acids. CDR3 nucleotide sequence: TGTGCCAGCAGCGTAGGGGACACGGCCAACTATGGCTACACCTTC. Translation gives CASSVGDTANYGYTF.

This sequence joins TRBV10-2 and TRBJ1-1, with 9 bases fitting TRBD1. After removal of 5 bases from V and 4 bases from J, the junction contained 8 bases not matched to a gene. The CDR3 consists of 15 residues. Germline V gene data show CDR1 as WSHSY and CDR2 as SAAADI. CDR3 sequence (DNA): TGCGCCAGCAGTAGTACAGGGGGCGGGGGCACTGAAGCTTTCTTT. As protein: CASSSTGGGGTEAFF.

Of note for this clone: One junction end disagrees with the germline gene, perhaps due to a read error. This rearrangement joins TRBV7-9 to TRBJ1-5, with D possibly matching TRBD1 (5 bases). In germline, CDR1 is SEHNR, CDR2 FQNEAQ (reference sequence). CDR3 length: 18 amino acids. The CDR3 region has the DNA TGTTCCAGCAGCTTAGGGCGGGGGGTCACAGGTGTCGGGCAGCCCCAGCATTTT. Translation: CSSSLGRGVTGVGQPQHF. The variable domain in full, with the rest retrieved from reference TRBV7-9 and TRBJ1-5, is DTGVSQNPRHKITKRGQNVTFRCDPISEHNRLYWYRQTLGQGPEFLTYFQNEAQLEKSRLLSDRFSAERPKGSFSTLEIQRTEQGDSAMYLCSSSLGRGVTGVGQPQHFGDGTRLSIL.

The chain combines TRBV10-3 with TRBJ2-3; D gene uncertain. V was clipped by 6 bases and J by 3 bases, with 7 bases between them. Germline loops: CDR1 ENHRY, CDR2 SYGVKD. CDR3 length equals 12 residues. The CDR3 reads CAISSQTDTQYF. For the CDR3, the DNA is TGTGCCATCAGCTCCCAGACAGATACGCAGTATTTT.

V usage is TRBV28 and J usage is TRBJ2-7, with TRBD1 matching over 7 bases. Germline CDR1 and CDR2: MDHEN and SYDVKM. After removal of 6 bases from V and 0 bases from J, the junction contained 11 bases not matched to a gene. The CDR3 extends over 16 amino acids. The CDR3: CASSPAWTGSSYEQYF. The CDR3 DNA sequence: TGTGCCAGCAGCCCGGCTTGGACAGGCAGCTCCTACGAGCAGTACTTC.

The chain couples TRBV25-1 to TRBJ2-1; 14 nucleotides match TRBD2. V lost 6 bases and J lost 10; bases outside the gene matches: 5. Germline V lookup: CDR1 MGHDK, CDR2 SYGVNS. CDR3 size: 14 residues. For the CDR3, the DNA is TGTGCCAGCAGCCCGGGACTAGCGGGAGTGGAGCAGTTCTTC. This translates into CASSPGLAGVEQFF.

The CDR3 is CASSSRLAGAFAGANVLTF. The CDR3 nucleotides are TGTGCCAGCAGTTCCCGACTAGCGGGAGCTTTTGCTGGGGCCAACGTCCTGACTTTC. The chain is built from TRBV28 and TRBJ2-6; 12 bases match TRBD2. This CDR3 spans 19 amino acids. V gave up 4 bases and J gave up 2 bases; unmatched junction bases: 9. Germline assignment: CDR1 MDHEN and CDR2 SYDVKM.

The chain couples TRBV29-1 to TRBJ2-4, with a weak D call TRBD2 (5 bases). Germline CDR1 and CDR2: SQVTM and ANQGSEA. The CDR3 has 12 amino acids. Trimming stripped 2 bases from V and 8 bases from J, with 10 bases between. CDR3 in amino acids: CSVELEADIQYF. The CDR3, as DNA: TGCAGCGTTGAACTAGAAGCGGACATTCAGTACTTC.

A word on this clone: The sample holds other DNA sequences that translate to the same CDR3. The chain combines TRBV6-6 with TRBJ2-5, with D possibly TRBD2 on 6 matching bases. V lost 6 bases to trimming and J lost 4 bases, with 15 bases between them. Germline V CDR1 and CDR2: MNHNY, SVGAGI (reference sequence). The CDR3 runs to 14 residues. The CDR3 region is CASSYAGSGETQYF. The CDR3, as DNA: TGTGCCAGCAGCTACGCGGGGAGCGGAGAGACCCAGTACTTC.

V usage is TRBV30 and J usage is TRBJ2-5, with a tentative D call TRBD2 (6 bases). Germline assignment: CDR1 GTSNPN and CDR2 SVGIG (reference sequence). V shed 4 bases and J shed 2 bases, with 14 bases lying between them. There are 14 residues in the CDR3. The CDR3 loop is CAWTRGNPQETQYF. In DNA, the CDR3 is TGTGCCTGGACTCGCGGGAACCCACAAGAGACCCAGTACTTC.